The 3 T cell receptor beta chains below all came from one sample that was sequenced in a study of cytomegalovirus exposure and HLA in healthy donors. Using immunoSEQ multiplex PCR, the repertoire was profiled, and TCRdb retains in-frame clones only, with some absent. The repertoire includes fewer than 250,000 clones, 86% of them detected once, and over 1.1% sits in the top ten. Sequencing was carried out using PBMCs. The receptors here all came from a woman in her late teens or twenties in good health and CMV-seronegative.

The chain carries TRBV4-1 and TRBJ2-7, with 9 bases lining up with TRBD2. The germline gives CDR1 MGHRA, CDR2 YSYEKL. The V gene end was trimmed by 0 bases and the J gene end by 7 bases; junction bases not matched to a gene: 10. This CDR3 is 16 amino acids long. The CDR3 DNA is TGCGCCAGCAGCCAAGAATCGAGAGCGGGAGGAGGTGAGCAGTACTTC. This codes for CASSQESRAGGGEQYF.

This sequence joins TRBV5-1 and TRBJ1-3, with 7 bases matching TRBD1. CDR1 and CDR2 from the germline V gene are SGHRS and YFSETQ. The CDR3 has 13 residues. With 0 bases clipped from V and 8 bases from J, the junction kept 2 bases outside the gene matches. The CDR3 DNA reads as TGCGCCAGCAGCTTGGACAGGGGTGACACCATATATTTT. Translated: CASSLDRGDTIYF.

V and J are TRBV10-3 and TRBJ2-5; weak D call: TRBD2 (5 bases). Germline V gives CDR1 ENHRY, CDR2 SYGVKD. With 6 bases removed from V and 5 bases from J, the gap between germline ends came to 10 bases. The CDR3 sequence is 12 residues long. DNA for the CDR3: TGTGCCATCAGCGCCCGAGGGGAGACCCAGTACTTC. It is translated as CAISARGETQYF.